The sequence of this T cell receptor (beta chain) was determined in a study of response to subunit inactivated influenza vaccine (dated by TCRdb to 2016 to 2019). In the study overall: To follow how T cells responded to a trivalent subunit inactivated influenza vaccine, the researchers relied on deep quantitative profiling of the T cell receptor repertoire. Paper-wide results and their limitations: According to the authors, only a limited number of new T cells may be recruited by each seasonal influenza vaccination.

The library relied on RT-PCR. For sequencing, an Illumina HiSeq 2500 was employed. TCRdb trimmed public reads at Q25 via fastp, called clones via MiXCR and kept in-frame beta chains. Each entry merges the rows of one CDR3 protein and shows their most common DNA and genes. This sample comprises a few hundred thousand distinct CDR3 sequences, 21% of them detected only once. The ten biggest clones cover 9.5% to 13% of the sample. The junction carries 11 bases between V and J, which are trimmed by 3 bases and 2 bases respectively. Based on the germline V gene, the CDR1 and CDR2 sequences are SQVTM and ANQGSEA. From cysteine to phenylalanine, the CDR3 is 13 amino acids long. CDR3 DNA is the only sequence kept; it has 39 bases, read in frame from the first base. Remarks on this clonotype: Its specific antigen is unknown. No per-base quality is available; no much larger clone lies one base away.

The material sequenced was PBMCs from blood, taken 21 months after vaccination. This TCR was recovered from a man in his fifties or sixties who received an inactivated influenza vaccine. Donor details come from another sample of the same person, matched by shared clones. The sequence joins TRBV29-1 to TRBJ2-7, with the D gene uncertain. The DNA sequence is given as TGCAGCGTTGATACCGGAACGACCTACGAGCAGTACTTC. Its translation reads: CSVDTGTTYEQYF.